The TCR beta chain under discussion was sequenced for a study of vaccination and CD4 T cells after COVID-19. On the study more broadly: The study collected post-vaccine samples a median 72 days after dose two, with a range of 14 to 241.

Study-wide results and limits: Convalescent patients had a median roughly 86% of reactive clones appearing only post-vaccination.

Treatment specified: approximately 10-day PBMC culture with coronavirus spike peptide pools or control peptides (ViraFEST assay). About this clonotype: Its antigen remains unidentified.

Germline V gene data show CDR1 as SEHNR and CDR2 as FQNEAQ (reference sequence). There are 16 residues in the CDR3. V shed 0 bases and J 3 bases; nucleotides not matched to a gene: 3. An Oncomine TCR Beta short-read assay was used to sequence the DNA from cultured CD4+ T cells. TCRdb passed the PCR reads through MiXCR, listing each CDR3 protein once. The data show about 14,000 distinct CDR3 sequences, with around 50% seen just once and 10% held by the top ten. The source of this sequence is a human donor who had recovered from COVID-19. The genes are TRBV7-9 and TRBJ2-1; 9 bases map to TRBD2. The sequencing used CD4+ T cells from blood, cultured in vitro, collected before SARS-CoV-2 vaccination. In DNA, the CDR3 is TGTGCCAGCAGCTTAGCGAGCGGGGGGCTCTACAATGAGCAGTTCTTC. This encodes CASSLASGGLYNEQFF.